This is a list of T cell receptor beta chains from one sample in a study of blood T cell repertoires in COVID-19. Method: immunoSEQ multiplex PCR; TCRdb's copy keeps in-frame clones and lacks some. The repertoire includes around 68,000 clones, approximately 80% of them detected once, and approximately 9.2% sits in the top ten. The material sequenced was peripheral blood. These receptors were collected from a woman between 45 and 60 years old with acute or convalescent COVID-19. The CDR3 runs from the conserved cysteine through the conserved F or W. A D gene is named only where the DNA matches it firmly. A row's size may be missing; if present it is once, few, many or a size class.

d_call	v_call	j_call	clone_size	cdr3_nt	cdr3_aa
NA	TRBV6-2/TRBV6-3	TRBJ2-1	NA	TGTGCCAGCAGCCGAACCACCAAGAGCTCCTACAATGAGCAGTTCTTC	CASSRTTKSSYNEQFF
NA	TRBV29-1	TRBJ2-1	NA	TGCAGCGTTGACGGGCGGGGTGAGCAGTTCTTC	CSVDGRGEQFF
NA	TRBV12-3/TRBV12-4	TRBJ1-1	NA	TGTGCCAGCAGTTTAACGGGGAACACTGAAGCTTTCTTT	CASSLTGNTEAFF
NA	TRBV18	TRBJ2-1	NA	TGTGCCAGCTCACCGATGGGCGCAGAATACAATGAGCAGTTCTTC	CASSPMGAEYNEQFF
TRBD2	TRBV7-8	TRBJ2-7	few	TGTGCCAGCAGCTTAGTGGTAGCGGGAGGATACTCCTACGAGCAGTACTTC	CASSLVVAGGYSYEQYF
TRBD2	TRBV6-5	TRBJ2-7	few	TGTGCCAGCAGTTGGGACTATTCCTCTTCCTACGAGCAGTACTTC	CASSWDYSSSYEQYF
TRBD2	TRBV5-1	TRBJ2-5	NA	TGCGCCAGCAGCGCCAGACTAGCGGGGGAAGAGACCCAGTACTTC	CASSARLAGEETQYF
NA	TRBV12-1	TRBJ2-2	NA	TGTGCCAGCAGCCCCGGACTAGCGGGAGGCACCGGGGAGCTGTTTTTT	CASSPGLAGGTGELFF
TRBD2	TRBV6-2/TRBV6-3	TRBJ2-5	NA	TGTGCCAGCAGTCCGGGGACTAGCGGGAGAATGGGGCAAGAGACCCAGTACTTC	CASSPGTSGRMGQETQYF
NA	TRBV7-9	TRBJ1-2	NA	TGTGCCAGCAGCCCCCGGACAGCCGCCAGGGGCTACACCTTC	CASSPRTAARGYTF
NA	TRBV24-1	TRBJ2-3	NA	TGTGCCACCAGTGAGGGGAGGATTCCTAGCACAGATACGCAGTATTTT	CATSEGRIPSTDTQYF
NA	TRBV7-9	TRBJ2-1	NA	TGTGCCAGCAGCCAACAGGGGGGGCTTAGGTACAATGAGCAGTTCTTC	CASSQQGGLRYNEQFF
NA	TRBV5-1	TRBJ2-2	NA	TGCGCCAGCAGCTTGGCCCAGGGAAGGACCGGGGAGCTGTTTTTT	CASSLAQGRTGELFF
TRBD1	TRBV5-4	TRBJ1-1	NA	TGTGCCAGCAGCTTTTCCCGGGACAGGGGATTAATGAACACTGAAGCTTTCTTT	CASSFSRDRGLMNTEAFF
NA	TRBV7-8	TRBJ1-2	once	TGTGCCAGCAGCTTAGGAGCCCCCACAGAGAACTATGGCTACACCTTC	CASSLGAPTENYGYTF